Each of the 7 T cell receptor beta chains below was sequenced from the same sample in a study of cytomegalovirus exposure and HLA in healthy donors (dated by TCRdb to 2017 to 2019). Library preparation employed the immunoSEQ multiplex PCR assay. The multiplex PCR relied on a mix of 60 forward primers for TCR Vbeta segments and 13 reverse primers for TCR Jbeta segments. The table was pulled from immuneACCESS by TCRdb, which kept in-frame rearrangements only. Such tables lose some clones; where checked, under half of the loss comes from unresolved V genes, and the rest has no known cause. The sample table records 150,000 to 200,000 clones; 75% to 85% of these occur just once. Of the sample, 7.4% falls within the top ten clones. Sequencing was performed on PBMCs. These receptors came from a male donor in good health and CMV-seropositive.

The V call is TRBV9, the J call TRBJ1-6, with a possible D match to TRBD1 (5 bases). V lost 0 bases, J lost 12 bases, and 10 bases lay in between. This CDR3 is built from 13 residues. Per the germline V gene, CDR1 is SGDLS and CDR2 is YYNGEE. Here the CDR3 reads CASSVATGGPLHF. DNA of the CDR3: TGTGCCAGCAGCGTAGCTACGGGGGGACCCCTCCACTTT.

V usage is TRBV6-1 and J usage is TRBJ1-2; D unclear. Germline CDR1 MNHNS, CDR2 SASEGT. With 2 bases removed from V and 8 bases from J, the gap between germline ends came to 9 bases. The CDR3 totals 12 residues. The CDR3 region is CASSERVGGYTF. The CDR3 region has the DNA TGTGCCAGCAGTGAACGGGTTGGGGGCTACACCTTC.

For the CDR3, the DNA is TGTGCCAGCAGCTCCGGACTAGCAAGGTCCAATGAGCAGTTCTTC. Protein sequence: CASSSGLARSNEQFF. The chain employs TRBV7-3 and TRBJ2-1, with 8 bases that match TRBD2. CDR1 SGHTA and CDR2 FQGTGA come from the germline V gene. V lost 4 bases and J lost 6; bases outside the gene matches: 8. CDR3 size: 15 residues.

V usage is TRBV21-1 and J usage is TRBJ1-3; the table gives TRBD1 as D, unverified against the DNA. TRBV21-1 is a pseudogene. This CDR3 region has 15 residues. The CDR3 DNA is TGTGCCAGCAGCAAAGGGGGCAGGGATGGAAACACCATATATTTT. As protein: CASSKGGRDGNTIYF.

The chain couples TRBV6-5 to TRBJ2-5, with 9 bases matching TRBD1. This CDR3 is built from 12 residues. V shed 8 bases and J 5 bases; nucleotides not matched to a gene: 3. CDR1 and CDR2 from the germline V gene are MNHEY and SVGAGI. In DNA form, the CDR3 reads TGTGCCAGCGGGGACAGGGATGAGACCCAGTACTTC. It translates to CASGDRDETQYF.

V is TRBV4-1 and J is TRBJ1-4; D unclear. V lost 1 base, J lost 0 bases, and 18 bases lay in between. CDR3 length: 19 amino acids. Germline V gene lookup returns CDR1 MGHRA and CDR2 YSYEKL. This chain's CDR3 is CASSQAKFGSSATNEKLFF. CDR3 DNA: TGCGCCAGCAGCCAAGCTAAGTTCGGGTCGTCGGCAACTAATGAAAAACTGTTTTTT.

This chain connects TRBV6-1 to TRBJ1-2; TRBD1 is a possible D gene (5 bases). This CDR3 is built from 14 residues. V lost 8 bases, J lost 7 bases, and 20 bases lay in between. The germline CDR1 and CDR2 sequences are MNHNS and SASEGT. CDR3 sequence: CASWGPGGRSGYTF. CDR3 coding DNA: TGTGCCAGCTGGGGCCCCGGAGGGCGGAGTGGCTACACCTTC.